One and the same sample provided the 5 T cell receptor beta chains below, sequenced in a study of blood T cell repertoires in COVID-19. Sequencing was performed with immunoSEQ multiplex PCR; in TCRdb, only in-frame clones are kept and a portion is missing. The sample shows around 360,000 clones, approximately 84% of them seen only once. The sample consisted of PBMCs or T cells enriched from blood (not recorded which). The receptors shown here come from a woman in her thirties who had recovered from COVID-19.

This clone was detected a few times. The chain recombines TRBV24-1 with TRBJ2-5, with D maybe TRBD1 (6 bases). This CDR3 is built from 13 residues. Germline CDR1 reads KGHDR; CDR2 reads SFDVKD. Trimming left V 4 bases short and J 5 bases short, with 10 bases between. The CDR3 protein is CATSEAQGETQYF. CDR3 DNA sequence: TGTGCCACCAGTGAGGCTCAGGGGGAGACCCAGTACTTC.

The chain carries TRBV7-6 and TRBJ2-1; TRBD1 agrees at 11 bases. In germline, CDR1 is SGHVS, CDR2 FNYEAQ. The CDR3 sequence is 16 residues long. V shed 4 bases, J shed 8 bases, and the junction held 10 bases outside the gene matches. CDR3: CASSSDPGTGGDEQFF. The CDR3 nucleotides read TGTGCCAGCAGCTCCGACCCCGGGACAGGGGGAGATGAGCAGTTCTTC.

This clone was detected only once. The chain employs TRBV5-1 and TRBJ1-4; 10 nucleotides match TRBD1. Per the germline V gene, CDR1 is SGHRS and CDR2 is YFSETQ. J lost 5 bases, V lost 4 bases, and 5 bases had no gene match. This CDR3 contains 15 residues. This CDR3 is CASSRRQGANEKLFF. The CDR3 region has the DNA TGCGCCAGCAGCAGGAGACAGGGGGCAAATGAAAAACTGTTTTTT.

The chain links TRBV18 to TRBJ1-2; 7 bases fit TRBD1. Germline V lookup: CDR1 KGHSH, CDR2 LQKENI. V was clipped by 5 bases and J by 2 bases; unmatched bases: 5. The CDR3 length is 14 residues. In nucleotides, the CDR3 is TGTGCCAGCTCAGCAGACAGGGAGAACTATGGCTACACCTTC. It specifies CASSADRENYGYTF.

This chain connects TRBV7-9 to TRBJ1-1, with D hard to call. V was cut by 3 bases and J by 5 bases, with 7 bases left in between. Germline CDR1 reads SEHNR; CDR2 reads FQNEAQ (reference sequence). CDR3 length equals 12 residues. CDR3 nucleotides: TGTGCCAGCAGCTTCGGGGTTACTGAAGCTTTCTTT. Protein: CASSFGVTEAFF.